One and the same sample provided the 26 T cell receptor beta chains below, sequenced in a study of cytotoxic CD8 clonotypes in ibrutinib-treated CLL. Here immunoSEQ multiplex PCR was the method, and the copy in TCRdb shows in-frame clones only, minus some. The sample has about 130,000 clones; roughly 83% are singletons. The sequenced sample was PBMCs, obtained after 12 months of ibrutinib treatment. The receptors were gathered from a human donor with chronic lymphocytic leukemia.

This clone has just a few counts. The V call is TRBV6-1, the J call TRBJ1-2; D remains unclear. Trimming shortened V by 10 bases and J by 6 bases, and 9 bases separated the two germline ends. Germline V CDR1 and CDR2: MNHNS, SASEGT. This CDR3 is built from 10 residues. CDR3 sequence (DNA): TGTGCCACCCTATTTGATGGCTACACCTTC. Its protein product is CATLFDGYTF.

For the CDR3, the DNA is TGTGCCAGCAGTTCGGGACTAGCGGCCCCCAATGAGCAGTTCTTC. Translation: CASSSGLAAPNEQFF. This sequence joins TRBV6-5 and TRBJ2-1, with TRBD2 identical over 11 bases. Unmatched junction bases numbered 5, after V lost 4 bases and J lost 6 bases. Germline-derived CDR1 and CDR2 are MNHEY and SVGAGI. The CDR3 consists of 15 residues.

The chain links TRBV18 to TRBJ2-1; D gene ambiguous. V lost 0 bases, J lost 1 base, and 7 bases lay in between. Germline V gene sequence: CDR1 KGHSH, CDR2 LQKENI. The CDR3 is made up of 15 amino acids. The CDR3 loop reads CASSPPSASYNEQFF. Here the CDR3 DNA reads TGTGCCAGCTCACCACCTAGTGCTTCCTACAATGAGCAGTTCTTC.

CDR3: CASSFKSNTEAFF. CDR3 nucleotides: TGTGCCAGCAGCTTCAAAAGCAACACTGAAGCTTTCTTT. V usage is TRBV5-4 and J usage is TRBJ1-1; D is unclear. V was clipped by 2 bases and J by 2 bases, with 7 bases between them. This CDR3 spans 13 amino acids. Germline V CDR1 and CDR2: SGHNT, YYREEE (reference sequence). Based on the CDR3 plus reference TRBV5-4 and TRBJ1-1, the full variable domain is ETGVTQSPTHLIKTRGQQVTLRCSSQSGHNTVSWYQQALGQGPQFIFQYYREEENGRGNFPPRFSGLQFPNYSSELNVNALELDDSALYLCASSFKSNTEAFFGQGTRLTVV.

The rearrangement uses TRBV10-3 and TRBJ2-3; D uncertain. Trimming removed 5 bases from V and 2 bases from J, with 5 bases in between. CDR3 length: 12 amino acids. The germline V gene encodes CDR1 ENHRY and CDR2 SYGVKD. In nucleotides, the CDR3 is TGTGCCATCAGTTTAAACACAGATACGCAGTATTTT. Translating gives CAISLNTDTQYF.

This clone has more than one count but fewer than ten. The V and J genes are TRBV30 and TRBJ1-3; no firm D call. The V gene's germline CDR1 is GTSNPN and CDR2 SVGIG (reference sequence). The CDR3 sequence is 15 residues long. V was trimmed by 5 bases and J by 2 bases, leaving 16 bases between them. DNA of the CDR3: TGTGCCTGGGGTGATCCTCGGAGGGCTGGAAACACCATATATTTT. Its protein is CAWGDPRRAGNTIYF. The whole variable domain, filled in from reference TRBV30 and TRBJ1-3, reads SQTIHQWPATLVQPVGSPLSLECTVEGTSNPNLYWYRQAAGRGLQLLFYSVGIGQISSEVPQNLSASRPQDRQFILSSKKLLLSDSGFYLCAWGDPRRAGNTIYFGEGSWLTVV.

This chain connects TRBV18 to TRBJ2-1, with 10 bases aligning to TRBD2. The CDR3 is made up of 17 amino acids. Per the germline V gene, CDR1 is KGHSH and CDR2 is LQKENI. V lost 2 bases to trimming and J lost 5 bases; unmatched junction nucleotides: 9. CDR3 DNA sequence: TGTGCCAGCTCACCATTATTAGCGGGAGGTAAGAACAATGAGCAGTTCTTC. Protein: CASSPLLAGGKNNEQFF.

This rearrangement joins TRBV7-6 to TRBJ1-1; D is perhaps TRBD1 (5 bases). V was shortened by 6 bases and J by 7 bases, with 18 bases between the two germline ends. CDR1 and CDR2 from the germline V gene are SGHVS and FNYEAQ. This CDR3 contains 14 residues. The CDR3 sequence: CASSAIPGRHEAFF. CDR3 DNA: TGTGCCAGCAGTGCAATTCCAGGGAGGCATGAAGCTTTCTTT. The full variable domain, completed using reference TRBV7-6 and TRBJ1-1, is GAGVSQSPRYKVTKRGQDVALRCDPISGHVSLYWYRQALGQGPEFLTYFNYEAQQDKSGLPNDRFSAERPEGSISTLTIQRTEQRDSAMYRCASSAIPGRHEAFFGQGTRLTVV.

The gene calls are TRBV7-2 and TRBJ2-5; 9 positions match TRBD2. Germline V CDR1 and CDR2: SGHTA, FQGNSA. The CDR3 is made up of 16 amino acids. V was pared by 1 base and J by 0 bases, with 3 bases of the junction left unmatched. The CDR3 sequence is CASSLVASGNQETQYF. The CDR3 bases are TGTGCCAGCAGCTTAGTTGCTAGCGGGAACCAAGAGACCCAGTACTTC.

The CDR3 here is CASHSGDRPEQYF. In nucleotides, the CDR3 is TGTGCCAGCCACTCCGGGGACAGACCTGAGCAGTACTTC. The chain employs TRBV2 and TRBJ2-7; 7 bases line up with TRBD1. CDR3 length: 13 amino acids. The germline gives CDR1 SNHLY, CDR2 FYNNEI. Unmatched junction bases numbered 11, after V lost 8 bases and J lost 7 bases.

The chain combines TRBV27 with TRBJ1-3, with 7 bases matching TRBD1. V trimming: 0 bases; J trimming: 5 bases; junction bases outside the gene matches: 10. The CDR3 consists of 17 residues. CDR1 and CDR2 (germline): MNHEY, SMNVEV (reference sequence). The CDR3 nucleotides are TGTGCCAGCAGTTTATCGCCCCCCCGACAGGGTAGAAACACCATATATTTT. It yields the protein CASSLSPPRQGRNTIYF.

The V and J genes are TRBV28 and TRBJ2-7; weak D call: TRBD1 (5 bases). Germline loops: CDR1 MDHEN, CDR2 SYDVKM. V was cut by 6 bases and J by 3 bases, with 9 bases left in between. The CDR3 spans 12 residues. CDR3 DNA sequence: TGTGCCAGCAGACCAGACAGCTACGAGCAGTACTTC. This sequence encodes CASRPDSYEQYF.

V usage is TRBV6-6 and J usage is TRBJ2-7; TRBD1 might be the D (6 bases). Germline V lookup: CDR1 MNHNY, CDR2 SVGAGI (reference sequence). V shed 5 bases and J shed 3 bases, with 14 bases lying between them. The CDR3 consists of 14 residues. CDR3 DNA: TGTGCCAGCAGTCAATTCACAGGGAACTACGAGCAGTACTTC. It is translated as CASSQFTGNYEQYF.

This chain links TRBV11-3 with TRBJ1-5, with 8 bases aligning to TRBD1. Per germline, CDR1 SGHNT and CDR2 YENEEA. This CDR3 has 19 amino acids. The ends lost 4 bases at V and 0 bases at J; junction bases unmatched: 14. CDR3 coding DNA: TGTGCCAGCAGCTCGACCGGGACAGGCGACTTATATAGCAATCAGCCCCAGCATTTT. Its protein product is CASSSTGTGDLYSNQPQHF.

The genes are TRBV5-4 and TRBJ2-3, with no clear D. CDR1 SGHNT and CDR2 YYREEE come from the germline V gene (reference sequence). This CDR3 is 16 amino acids long. The V gene lost 4 bases and the J gene lost 3 bases, with 18 bases spanning the gap. Written as DNA, the CDR3 is TGTGCCAGCAGCCGAAGAGTGGCCAGGAGAACAGATACGCAGTATTTT. Translating gives CASSRRVARRTDTQYF.

V gene TRBV16 combines with J gene TRBJ1-1; D uncertain. CDR3 length equals 14 residues. Germline CDR1 KGHSY, CDR2 FQNENV. The V gene lost 2 bases and the J gene lost 8 bases, with 15 bases spanning the gap. The CDR3 sequence is CASSQTFSKREAFF. In DNA form, the CDR3 reads TGTGCCAGCAGCCAAACGTTCTCAAAGCGAGAAGCTTTCTTT.

The CDR3 sequence: CASSVLSGPSETQYF. CDR3 sequence (DNA): TGTGCCAGCAGTGTATTGTCAGGGCCATCCGAGACCCAGTACTTC. This rearrangement joins TRBV2 to TRBJ2-5, with a possible D match to TRBD1 (5 bases). CDR3 length: 15 residues. Trimming took off 4 bases at V and 5 bases at J, with 17 bases between the two ends. Per germline, CDR1 SNHLY and CDR2 FYNNEI. Supplemented by reference TRBV2 and TRBJ2-5, the full variable domain reads EPEVTQTPSHQVTQMGQEVILRCVPISNHLYFYWYRQILGQKVEFLVSFYNNEISEKSEIFDDQFSVERPDGSNFTLKIRSTKLEDSAMYFCASSVLSGPSETQYFGPGTRLLVL.

The V gene is TRBV11-1, the J gene TRBJ2-2, with no clear D. This CDR3 has 14 amino acids. The germline V and J ends were trimmed by 5 bases and 5 bases, with 12 bases remaining between them. Looked up from germline, CDR1 is SGHAT and CDR2 is FQDESV (reference sequence). The CDR3 region is CASSPGRGTGELFF. Written as DNA, the CDR3 is TGTGCCAGCAGCCCCGGTCGTGGGACCGGGGAGCTGTTTTTT.

This chain uses TRBV7-9 with TRBJ2-1, with a tentative D call TRBD2 (6 bases). This CDR3 spans 13 amino acids. Germline V lookup: CDR1 SEHNR, CDR2 FQNEAQ (reference sequence). Between the trimmed V and J ends, which lost 7 bases and 7 bases, there was a span of 14 bases. As DNA, the CDR3 is TGTGCCAGCACAATTAAAGGGAGGAATGAGCAGTTCTTC. As protein: CASTIKGRNEQFF.

V usage is TRBV27 and J usage is TRBJ2-3, with unresolved D. Germline loops: CDR1 MNHEY, CDR2 SMNVEV (reference sequence). V was cut by 5 bases and J by 1 base, with 13 bases left in between. CDR3 length: 15 residues. CDR3 residues: CASSALNLGTDTQYF. The DNA for the CDR3 is TGTGCCAGCAGTGCCCTAAACCTAGGCACAGATACGCAGTATTTT.

The chain is built from TRBV9 and TRBJ2-2; 7 nucleotides agree with TRBD2. The ends lost 0 bases at V and 6 bases at J; junction bases unmatched: 5. CDR3 length equals 15 residues. Germline CDR1 reads SGDLS; CDR2 reads YYNGEE. The CDR3 region is CASSVVPSGAGELFF. The CDR3, as DNA: TGTGCCAGCAGCGTAGTTCCTAGCGGAGCCGGGGAGCTGTTTTTT.

V gene TRBV4-3 combines with J gene TRBJ1-1; 8 nucleotides align to TRBD1. Trimming took 2 bases from V and 6 from J; bases not matched to a gene: 8. The length of the CDR3 is 15 residues. The germline V gene encodes CDR1 LGHNA and CDR2 YSLEER. Here the CDR3 DNA reads TGCGCCAGCAGCCAAATGGACAGGGACGGGGCTGAAGCTTTCTTT. This encodes CASSQMDRDGAEAFF.

The V gene is TRBV18, the J gene TRBJ2-1, with 13 bases aligning to TRBD2. The trim removed 3 bases at V and 10 bases at J, leaving 0 bases unmatched. The CDR3 has 13 residues. Germline V gene data show CDR1 as KGHSH and CDR2 as LQKENI. CDR3 coding DNA: TGTGCCAGCTCACCGGGACTAGCGGGGGAGCAGTTCTTC. Translated: CASSPGLAGEQFF.

The V gene is TRBV5-6, the J gene TRBJ1-4; D call uncertain. This CDR3 region has 16 residues. CDR1 is SGHDT, CDR2 YYEEEE, per germline. V dropped 0 bases and J dropped 0 bases, with 9 bases sitting between them. The DNA for the CDR3 is TGTGCCAGCAGCTTGGATTCAGCCGCAACTAATGAAAAACTGTTTTTT. This codes for CASSLDSAATNEKLFF. Using reference TRBV5-6 and TRBJ1-4 for the parts outside the CDR3, the full variable domain is DAGVTQSPTHLIKTRGQQVTLRCSPKSGHDTVSWYQQALGQGPQFIFQYYEEEERQRGNFPDRFSGHQFPNYSSELNVNALLLGDSALYLCASSLDSAATNEKLFFGSGTQLSVL.

The chain links TRBV7-8 to TRBJ2-2; 7 positions match TRBD1. The CDR3 totals 15 residues. J gave up 2 bases and V 4 bases, and 4 bases lay outside the gene matches. Germline loops: CDR1 SGHVS, CDR2 FQNEAQ. CDR3 residues: CASSYGTVNTGELFF. In DNA form, the CDR3 reads TGTGCCAGCAGCTACGGGACAGTAAACACCGGGGAGCTGTTTTTT.

V gene TRBV30 combines with J gene TRBJ2-7; 15 bases match TRBD2. Germline V CDR1 and CDR2: GTSNPN, SVGIG (reference sequence). This CDR3 region has 16 residues. The V and J ends lost 2 bases and 7 bases, in that order; junction bases with no gene match: 9. CDR3 residues: CAWSKRLGLAGGEQYF. The CDR3 bases are TGTGCCTGGAGTAAACGCCTGGGACTAGCGGGAGGAGAGCAGTACTTC. The entire variable domain, with the rest obtained from reference TRBV30 and TRBJ2-7, is as follows: SQTIHQWPATLVQPVGSPLSLECTVEGTSNPNLYWYRQAAGRGLQLLFYSVGIGQISSEVPQNLSASRPQDRQFILSSKKLLLSDSGFYLCAWSKRLGLAGGEQYFGPGTRLTVT.